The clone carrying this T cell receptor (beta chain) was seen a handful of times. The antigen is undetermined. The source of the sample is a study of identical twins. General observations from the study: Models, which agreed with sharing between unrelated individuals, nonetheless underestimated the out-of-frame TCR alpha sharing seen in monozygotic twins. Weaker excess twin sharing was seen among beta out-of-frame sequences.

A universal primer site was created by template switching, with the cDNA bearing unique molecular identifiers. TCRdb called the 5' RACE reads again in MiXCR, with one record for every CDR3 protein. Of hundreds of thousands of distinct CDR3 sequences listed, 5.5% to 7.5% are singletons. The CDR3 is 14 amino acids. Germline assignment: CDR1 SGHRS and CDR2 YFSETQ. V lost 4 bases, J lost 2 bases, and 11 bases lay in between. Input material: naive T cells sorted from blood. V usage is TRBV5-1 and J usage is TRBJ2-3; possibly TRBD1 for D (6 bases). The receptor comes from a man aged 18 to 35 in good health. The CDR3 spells CASSVQGNTDTQYF. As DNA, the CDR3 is TGCGCCAGCAGCGTTCAGGGGAACACAGATACGCAGTATTTT.